The 11 T cell receptor beta chains given below trace back to one sample, sequenced in a study of healthy donors' naive CD4 and CD8 T cells. Starting from around 500 ng of total RNA, TCR libraries were made with linear amplification. TCRdb passed the reads through MiXCR, listing each CDR3 protein once. The sample carries 150,000 to 200,000 distinct CDR3 sequences, 65% to 80% recorded once. The sample comprised naive CD4+ and CD8+ T cells sorted from blood, pooled from several donors. These TCRs come from a pool of human donors in good health; the sample pools cells from several healthy donors.

V is TRBV29-1 and J is TRBJ2-1; D perhaps matches TRBD2 (6 bases). From germline, CDR1 is SQVTM and CDR2 ANQGSEA. The CDR3 length is 15 residues. The CDR3 nucleotides read TGCAGTGCCGGGAGAGGAGCGGTTACCTACAATGAGCAGTTCTTC. Its protein is CSAGRGAVTYNEQFF.

V and J are TRBV10-3 and TRBJ2-2; D possibly corresponds to TRBD1 (6 bases). The CDR3 extends over 13 amino acids. Germline values: CDR1 ENHRY, CDR2 SYGVKD. With 6 bases removed from V and 7 bases from J, the gap between germline ends came to 12 bases. The CDR3 loop reads CAIRGGPSGELFF. Written as DNA, the CDR3 is TGTGCCATCAGAGGGGGACCAAGCGGGGAGCTGTTTTTT.

This chain uses TRBV27 with TRBJ1-4; TRBD1 matches 9 bases. This CDR3 has 15 amino acids. Germline CDR1 MNHEY, CDR2 SMNVEV (reference sequence). With V trimmed by 6 bases and J by 7 bases, 9 bases remained unmatched. Here the CDR3 reads CASSQTTGGSEKLFF. The CDR3 DNA reads as TGTGCCAGCAGCCAAACTACAGGGGGCAGTGAAAAACTGTTTTTT.

In DNA form, the CDR3 reads TGCAGCGTTCTCCTGGCTGGGGGACGACAAGAGACCCAGTACTTC. This codes for CSVLLAGGRQETQYF. The chain uses TRBV29-1 and TRBJ2-5; possibly TRBD1 or TRBD2 for D (5 bases each). CDR1 and CDR2 from the germline V gene are SQVTM and ANQGSEA. The CDR3 totals 15 residues. V lost 5 bases and J lost 2, with 18 bases in between.

Ten or more counts support this clonotype. The rearrangement uses TRBV29-1 and TRBJ2-2; no definite D call. Germline assignment: CDR1 SQVTM and CDR2 ANQGSEA. The CDR3 is made up of 13 amino acids. Trimming removed 6 bases at V and 0 bases at J, with 8 bases between. The CDR3, as DNA: TGCAGCGTAGCCCGTTCGAACACCGGGGAGCTGTTTTTT. This codes for CSVARSNTGELFF.

This clonotype showed up just once. The V gene is TRBV19, the J gene TRBJ1-1, with D perhaps matching TRBD1 (6 bases). The CDR3 has 14 residues. Germline V lookup: CDR1 LNHDA, CDR2 SQIVND (reference sequence). V was clipped by 0 bases and J by 1 base, with 6 bases between them. Here the CDR3 reads CASSIEGANTEAFF. The CDR3 bases are TGTGCCAGTAGTATAGAGGGGGCGAACACTGAAGCTTTCTTT. Drawing the rest from reference TRBV19 and TRBJ1-1, the complete variable domain is DGGITQSPKYLFRKEGQNVTLSCEQNLNHDAMYWYRQDPGQGLRLIYYSQIVNDFQKGDIAEGYSVSREKKESFPLTVTSAQKNPTAFYLCASSIEGANTEAFFGQGTRLTVV.

V and J are TRBV7-8 and TRBJ2-5, with 16 bases lining up with TRBD2. The CDR3 has 17 residues. V shed 5 bases, J shed 5 bases, and the junction held 8 bases outside the gene matches. Per germline, CDR1 SGHVS and CDR2 FQNEAQ. CDR3: CASSRGTSGGALETQYF. The CDR3 coding sequence is TGTGCCAGCAGCCGAGGGACTAGCGGGGGGGCCTTGGAGACCCAGTACTTC.

This chain joins TRBV5-6 and TRBJ1-1, with a tentative D call TRBD1 (6 bases). V lost 1 base and J lost 7, with 14 bases in between. Germline loops: CDR1 SGHDT, CDR2 YYEEEE. The CDR3 covers 14 residues. CDR3 bases: TGTGCCAGCAGCTTGAGGGGGGCTCGATTTGAAGCTTTCTTT. Translation: CASSLRGARFEAFF.

This chain uses TRBV6-1 with TRBJ1-6; no reliable D call. CDR3 size: 11 residues. Germline assignment: CDR1 MNHNS and CDR2 SASEGT. Trimming took off 6 bases at V and 7 bases at J, with 4 bases between the two ends. The CDR3 sequence is CASSQNSPLHF. The CDR3 DNA is TGTGCCAGCAGCCAAAATTCACCCCTCCACTTT.

This clonotype appeared once. The rearrangement uses TRBV7-2 and TRBJ2-3; TRBD1 aligns across 7 bases. CDR3 length: 14 residues. Unmatched junction bases numbered 4, after V lost 4 bases and J lost 3 bases. Germline CDR1 and CDR2: SGHTA and FQGNSA. The CDR3 DNA sequence: TGTGCCAGCAGCTCGAGACAGGGAACAGATACGCAGTATTTT. This encodes CASSSRQGTDTQYF. The full variable domain, its missing parts supplied by reference TRBV7-2 and TRBJ2-3, is GAGVSQSPSNKVTEKGKDVELRCDPISGHTALYWYRQSLGQGLEFLIYFQGNSAPDKSGLPSDRFSAERTGGSVSTLTIQRTQQEDSAVYLCASSSRQGTDTQYFGPGTRLTVL.

The chain uses TRBV29-1 and TRBJ2-7; TRBD2 matches at 15 bases. Germline-derived CDR1 and CDR2 are SQVTM and ANQGSEA. The V segment lost 6 bases and the J segment 5 bases; nucleotides outside the gene matches: 14. The CDR3 has 17 amino acids. DNA of the CDR3: TGCAGCGTGTCGAGGACTAGCGGGAGGGCCGTGGTCCACGAGCAGTACTTC. Its protein product is CSVSRTSGRAVVHEQYF.